Presented here are 9 T cell receptor beta chains from one specimen sequenced in a study of human T cells and chemical hapten exposure. MiXCR, run by TCRdb on the RACE reads, gives a single entry per CDR3 protein. The data show 150,000 to 200,000 distinct CDR3 sequences, under 25% seen once. Stated time point: patch test 3, about 24 weeks after DPC sensitization. The treatment here: therapeutic diphenylcyclopropenone sensitization with weekly scalp DPC. Specimen: whole blood, collected in connection with sensitization to the hapten diphenylcyclopropenone (DPC). These receptors all stem from a woman between 40 and 50 years old with alopecia areata. Some clones in this sample may be carry-over from other donors' samples.

The V call is TRBV7-2, the J call TRBJ2-7; D is possibly TRBD1 or TRBD2 (5 bases each). CDR1 SGHTA and CDR2 FQGNSA come from the germline V gene. This CDR3 has 15 amino acids. With 4 bases removed from V and 0 bases from J, the gap between germline ends came to 13 bases. The CDR3 coding sequence is TGTGCCAGCAGCTCCACGGGACGGAGCTCCTACGAGCAGTACTTC. This translates into CASSSTGRSSYEQYF.

The chain joins TRBV12-3 or TRBV12-4 to TRBJ1-5; TRBD1 might be the D (5 bases). The V gene lost 0 bases and the J gene lost 5 bases, with 11 bases spanning the gap. This CDR3 comprises 15 residues. The CDR3 DNA is TGTGCCAGCAGTTTAGCGACCGGGGCTGATCAGCCCCAGCATTTT. This codes for CASSLATGADQPQHF.

This clonotype was recorded many times. CDR3 region: CASSQASREGVNEQFF. CDR3 nucleotides: TGCGCCAGCAGCCAAGCGTCTAGGGAGGGAGTAAATGAGCAGTTCTTC. V gene TRBV4-3 combines with J gene TRBJ2-1, with 7 positions matching TRBD2. Looked up from germline, CDR1 is LGHNA and CDR2 is YSLEER. This CDR3 region has 16 residues. With V trimmed by 1 base and J by 7 bases, 10 bases remained unmatched.

The genes are TRBV6-6 and TRBJ1-3, with a weak D call TRBD1 (5 bases). The CDR3 runs 15 residues. The germline V and J ends were trimmed by 5 bases and 4 bases, with 15 bases remaining between them. Germline V CDR1 and CDR2: MNHNY, SVGAGI (reference sequence). CDR3 DNA sequence: TGTGCCAGCAGTACCGACAGTCTTGGAGGAAACACCATATATTTT. Amino acid sequence: CASSTDSLGGNTIYF.

The rearrangement links TRBV4-1 to TRBJ1-5, with D perhaps matching TRBD1 (6 bases). Germline-derived CDR1 and CDR2 are MGHRA and YSYEKL. Trimming stripped 4 bases from V and 1 base from J, with 11 bases between. The CDR3 has 15 amino acids. In DNA, the CDR3 is TGCGCCAGCAGCCCGGGACATCTGAGCAATCAGCCCCAGCATTTT. Residues: CASSPGHLSNQPQHF.

This clonotype occurred a few times. The chain combines TRBV5-1 with TRBJ2-3; 7 bases fit TRBD2. The length of the CDR3 is 15 residues. Germline values: CDR1 SGHRS, CDR2 YFSETQ. V lost 8 bases and J lost 9; bases outside the gene matches: 18. The CDR3 region is CASKPRLAQSTTQYF. The CDR3 DNA sequence: TGCGCCAGTAAGCCTAGACTAGCCCAAAGCACAACGCAGTATTTT. The whole variable domain, remainder taken from reference TRBV5-1 and TRBJ2-3, is KAGVTQTPRYLIKTRGQQVTLSCSPISGHRSVSWYQQTPGQGLQFLFEYFSETQRNKGNFPGRFSGRQFSNSRSEMNVSTLELGDSALYLCASKPRLAQSTTQYFGPGTRLTVL.

This chain uses TRBV29-1 with TRBJ2-1; 12 nucleotides match TRBD2. V shed 4 bases and J 7 bases; nucleotides not matched to a gene: 17. The CDR3 runs to 18 residues. Germline V gene lookup returns CDR1 SQVTM and CDR2 ANQGSEA. The DNA for the CDR3 is TGCAGCGTTGTTGGAGGACCCGTGACTAGCGGGGGAGGGAATGAGCAGTTCTTC. As protein: CSVVGGPVTSGGGNEQFF.

Ten or more counts support this clonotype. The V gene is TRBV28, the J gene TRBJ2-7; D is perhaps TRBD2 (5 bases). The germline gives CDR1 MDHEN, CDR2 SYDVKM. Trimming pared 3 bases from V and 2 bases from J, leaving 11 bases between. The CDR3 is 14 amino acids. This chain's CDR3 is CASSFSSSPYEQYF. CDR3 bases: TGTGCCAGCAGTTTTTCTAGCAGCCCCTACGAGCAGTACTTC.

A few counts support this clonotype. Written as DNA, the CDR3 is TGTGCCAGCGGGCAGATCCAAGAGACCCAGTACTTC. Encoded protein: CASGQIQETQYF. The chain employs TRBV9 and TRBJ2-5; D is unresolved. CDR1 SGDLS and CDR2 YYNGEE come from the germline V gene. V lost 7 bases and J 1 base, leaving 8 bases between the germline ends. This CDR3 spans 12 amino acids.